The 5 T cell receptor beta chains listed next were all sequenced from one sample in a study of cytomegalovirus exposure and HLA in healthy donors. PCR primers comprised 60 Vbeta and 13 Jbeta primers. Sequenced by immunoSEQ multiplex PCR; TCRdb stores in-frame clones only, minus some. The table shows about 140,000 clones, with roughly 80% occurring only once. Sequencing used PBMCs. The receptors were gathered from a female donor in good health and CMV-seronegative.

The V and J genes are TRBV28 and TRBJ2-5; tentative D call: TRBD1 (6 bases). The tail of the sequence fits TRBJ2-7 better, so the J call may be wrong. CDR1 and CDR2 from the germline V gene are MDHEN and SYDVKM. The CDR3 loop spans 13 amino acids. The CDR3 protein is CASKRGSSYEQYF. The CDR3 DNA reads TGTGCCAGCAAGAGGGGGAGCTCCTACGAGCAGTACTTC.

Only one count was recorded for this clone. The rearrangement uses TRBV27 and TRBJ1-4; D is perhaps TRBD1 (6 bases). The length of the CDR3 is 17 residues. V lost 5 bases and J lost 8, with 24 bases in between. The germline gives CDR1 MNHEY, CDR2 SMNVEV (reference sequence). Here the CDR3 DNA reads TGTGCCAGCAGTCCCTCACACCTTAGGGGGGGGAACGAAAAACTGTTTTTT. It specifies CASSPSHLRGGNEKLFF. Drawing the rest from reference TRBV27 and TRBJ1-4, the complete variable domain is EAQVTQNPRYLITVTGKKLTVTCSQNMNHEYMSWYRQDPGLGLRQIYYSMNVEVTDKGDVPEGYKVSRKEKRNFPLILESPSPNQTSLYFCASSPSHLRGGNEKLFFGSGTQLSVL.

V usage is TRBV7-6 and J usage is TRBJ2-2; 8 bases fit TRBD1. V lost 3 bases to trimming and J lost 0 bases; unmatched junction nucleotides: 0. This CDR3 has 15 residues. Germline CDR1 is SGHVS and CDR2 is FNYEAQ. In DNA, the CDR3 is TGTGCCAGCAGCTTGGACAGGGCGAACACCGGGGAGCTGTTTTTT. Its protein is CASSLDRANTGELFF.

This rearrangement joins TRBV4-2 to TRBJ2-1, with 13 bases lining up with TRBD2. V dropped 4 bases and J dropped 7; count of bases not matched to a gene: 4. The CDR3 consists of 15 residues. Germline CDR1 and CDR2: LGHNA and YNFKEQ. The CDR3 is CASSRRLAGGNEQFF. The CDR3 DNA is TGTGCCAGCAGCCGACGACTAGCGGGGGGTAATGAGCAGTTCTTC.

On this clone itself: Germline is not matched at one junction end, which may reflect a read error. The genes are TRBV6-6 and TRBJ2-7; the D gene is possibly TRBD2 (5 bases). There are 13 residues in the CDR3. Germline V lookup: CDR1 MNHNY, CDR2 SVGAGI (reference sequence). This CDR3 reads CASSYSGGWVGNF. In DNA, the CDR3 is TGTGCCAGCAGTTACTCGGGTGGGTGGGTCGGGAACTTC.